A single sample is the source of the 30 T cell receptor beta chains below, sequenced in a study of T cells in localized non-small cell lung cancer. The assay was immunoSEQ multiplex PCR, and TCRdb's table has in-frame clones only and misses some. The sample has 15,000 to 20,000 clones; 82% are singletons. The sample here was peripheral blood, taken before any cancer treatment. These receptors all stem from a male donor aged 60 or older with stage I lung adenocarcinoma.

The V call is TRBV2, the J call TRBJ2-2, with 8 bases fitting TRBD1. The CDR3 extends over 13 amino acids. Per the germline V gene, CDR1 is SNHLY and CDR2 is FYNNEI. Trimming at V came to 10 bases and at J to 6 bases, leaving 7 bases not matched to a gene. CDR3 bases: TGTGCCACCAAGGACAGGGAGCCCGGGGAGCTGTTTTTT. Translated: CATKDREPGELFF.

This chain uses TRBV6-6 with TRBJ1-5; no clear D. V dropped 7 bases and J dropped 0 bases, with 7 bases sitting between them. The CDR3 runs 13 residues. The germline CDR1 and CDR2 sequences are MNHNY and SVGAGI (reference sequence). Written as DNA, the CDR3 is TGTGCCAGCATCCCCTATAGCAATCAGCCCCAGCATTTT. Its translation is CASIPYSNQPQHF.

V is TRBV7-8 and J is TRBJ2-7, with TRBD1 matching over 9 bases. V gave up 5 bases and J gave up 6 bases; unmatched junction bases: 14. Germline V gene lookup returns CDR1 SGHVS and CDR2 FQNEAQ. The CDR3 consists of 16 residues. This CDR3 is CASSVEPGQGFPEQYF. In DNA, the CDR3 is TGTGCCAGCAGCGTAGAACCGGGACAGGGATTTCCCGAGCAGTACTTC. Full variable domain (missing parts from reference TRBV7-8 and TRBJ2-7): GAGVSQSPRYKVAKRGQDVALRCDPISGHVSLFWYQQALGQGPEFLTYFQNEAQLDKSGLPSDRFFAERPEGSVSTLKIQRTQQEDSAVYLCASSVEPGQGFPEQYFGPGTRLTVT.

The chain links TRBV15 to TRBJ1-5; TRBD1 is a possible D gene (6 bases). Per the germline V gene, CDR1 is LNHNV and CDR2 is YYDKDF (reference sequence). Trimming took off 1 base at V and 7 bases at J, with 8 bases between the two ends. CDR3 size: 13 residues. In nucleotides, the CDR3 is TGTGCCACCAGCAGAGCACAGGGCCAGCCCCAGCATTTT. Protein sequence: CATSRAQGQPQHF.

J is TRBJ2-5 and V is TRBV5-1; 8 bases map to TRBD1. The CDR3 consists of 12 residues. The germline CDR1 and CDR2 sequences are SGHRS and YFSETQ. With V trimmed by 4 bases and J by 10 bases, 6 bases remained unmatched. In DNA, the CDR3 is TGCGCCAGCAGCCCGGACAGGGAAGACCAGTACTTC. It yields the protein CASSPDREDQYF.

The chain joins TRBV7-9 to TRBJ2-1, with D tentatively TRBD1 (6 bases). The CDR3 loop spans 11 amino acids. Germline V gene sequence: CDR1 SEHNR, CDR2 FQNEAQ (reference sequence). The V end was cut by 4 bases, the J end by 16 bases, with 14 bases between. CDR3 nucleotides: TGTGCCAGCAGCTCCGTCACAGGGTGTTTCTTC. It yields the protein CASSSVTGCFF.

The chain links TRBV11-2 to TRBJ2-3; 7 positions match TRBD2. Germline V lookup: CDR1 SGHAT, CDR2 FQNNGV. This CDR3 region has 17 residues. With V trimmed by 3 bases and J by 6 bases, 15 bases remained unmatched. DNA of the CDR3: TGTGCCAGCAGCTTCGAACGTGGGAGGGGCAAGTTGGATACGCAGTATTTT. Protein: CASSFERGRGKLDTQYF.

J is TRBJ2-7 and V is TRBV6-1; D is perhaps TRBD2 (5 bases). The V and J ends lost 6 bases and 1 base respectively, with 13 bases between them. The length of the CDR3 is 14 residues. Germline CDR1 MNHNS, CDR2 SASEGT. The CDR3 sequence is CASSSDWGSYEQYF. CDR3 nucleotide sequence: TGTGCCAGCAGCTCGGACTGGGGTTCCTACGAGCAGTACTTC.

The rearrangement uses TRBV4-1 and TRBJ1-6; D gene ambiguous. CDR3 size: 15 residues. Deletions cut 1 base from V and 0 bases from J, with 4 bases between. From germline, CDR1 is MGHRA and CDR2 YSYEKL. CDR3 loop: CASSQVTSYNSPLHF. CDR3 in DNA: TGCGCCAGCAGCCAAGTGACCTCCTATAATTCACCCCTCCACTTT.

V gene TRBV15 combines with J gene TRBJ1-1; D not resolved. V lost 0 bases, J lost 2 bases, and 7 bases lay in between. The CDR3 sequence is 14 residues long. Germline V lookup: CDR1 LNHNV, CDR2 YYDKDF (reference sequence). As DNA, the CDR3 is TGTGCCACCAGCAGAGATCTGGGTAACACTGAAGCTTTCTTT. It specifies CATSRDLGNTEAFF.

By sample fraction, this clone is medium-sized. This chain joins TRBV5-5 and TRBJ1-1; D is perhaps TRBD1 (6 bases). The CDR3 is made up of 15 amino acids. Germline values: CDR1 SGHKS, CDR2 YYEKEE (reference sequence). V was pared by 1 base and J by 5 bases, with 15 bases between. CDR3 loop: CASSLKGEVWTEAFF. CDR3 DNA sequence: TGTGCCAGCAGCTTGAAGGGGGAGGTATGGACTGAAGCTTTCTTT.

The chain couples TRBV9 to TRBJ2-7; TRBD2 matches at 7 bases. Looked up from germline, CDR1 is SGDLS and CDR2 is YYNGEE. With V trimmed by 3 bases and J by 2 bases, 2 bases remained unmatched. This CDR3 spans 13 amino acids. The CDR3 protein is CASSDAGAYEQYF. The CDR3 DNA sequence: TGTGCCAGCAGCGACGCGGGAGCCTACGAGCAGTACTTC.

V usage is TRBV6-6 and J usage is TRBJ1-2; the D gene is possibly TRBD1 (6 bases). This CDR3 spans 14 amino acids. V lost 2 bases, J lost 6 bases, and 13 bases lay in between. CDR1 and CDR2 (germline): MNHNY, SVGAGI (reference sequence). The CDR3 spells CASSYMGGANGYTF. The CDR3 region has the DNA TGTGCCAGCAGTTACATGGGGGGCGCGAATGGCTACACCTTC.

The chain links TRBV9 to TRBJ1-2, with D possibly TRBD1 on 6 matching bases. The germline V gene encodes CDR1 SGDLS and CDR2 YYNGEE. The CDR3 loop spans 13 amino acids. Trimming took 0 bases from V and 8 from J, leaving 11 bases between them. The DNA for the CDR3 is TGTGCCAGCAGCGTAGCTAGCGGGGGCGGCTACACCTTC. Amino acid sequence: CASSVASGGGYTF.

The chain carries TRBV18 and TRBJ1-2; 7 nucleotides agree with TRBD1. The germline V gene encodes CDR1 KGHSH and CDR2 LQKENI. V trimming: 5 bases; J trimming: 6 bases; junction bases outside the gene matches: 12. CDR3 length: 15 amino acids. This CDR3 is CASSATTGKSNGYTF. The CDR3 coding sequence is TGTGCCAGCTCAGCCACGACAGGGAAGTCTAATGGCTACACCTTC.

This clone was detected a few times. This chain links TRBV7-3 with TRBJ2-6; D is ambiguous. In germline, CDR1 is SGHTA, CDR2 FQGTGA. V was trimmed by 5 bases and J by 4 bases, leaving 15 bases between them. CDR3 size: 16 residues. Here the CDR3 reads CASSPSGVAGANVLTF. The CDR3 nucleotides are TGTGCCAGCAGCCCCTCCGGCGTGGCGGGGGCCAACGTCCTGACTTTC.

This sequence joins TRBV7-6 and TRBJ2-5; TRBD2 aligns across 11 bases. The CDR3 runs 16 residues. Looked up from germline, CDR1 is SGHVS and CDR2 is FNYEAQ. The ends lost 1 base at V and 3 bases at J; junction bases unmatched: 4. CDR3 in amino acids: CASSLVASGRKETQYF. DNA of the CDR3: TGTGCCAGCAGCTTAGTGGCTAGCGGGAGGAAAGAGACCCAGTACTTC.

CDR3 in DNA: TGTGCCAGTAGTGCCTTTACGATCCACAATGAGCAGTTCTTC. As protein: CASSAFTIHNEQFF. J is TRBJ2-1 and V is TRBV19, with unresolved D. Per germline, CDR1 LNHDA and CDR2 SQIVND (reference sequence). V was clipped by 5 bases and J by 5 bases, with 13 bases between them. The CDR3 spans 14 residues.

Remarks on this clone: A read error may account for a junction end that differs from germline. The V and J genes are TRBV7-7 and TRBJ2-1; 11 positions agree with TRBD1. Germline assignment: CDR1 SSHAT and CDR2 FNYEAQ (reference sequence). The CDR3 has 16 amino acids. DNA for the CDR3: TGTGCTAGCAGCATCTCAGGACAGGGGGCGCAGGGTGAGCAGTTCTTC. Its translation: CASSISGQGAQGEQFF.

The chain carries TRBV7-9 and TRBJ1-3; no definite D call. Trimming removed 2 bases at V and 0 bases at J, with 5 bases between. The CDR3 is made up of 14 amino acids. Germline V gene sequence: CDR1 SEHNR, CDR2 FQNEAQ (reference sequence). CDR3 sequence reads: CASSLTASGNTIYF. DNA for the CDR3: TGTGCCAGCAGCTTAACCGCCTCTGGAAACACCATATATTTT.

The chain combines TRBV10-3 with TRBJ1-4; TRBD1 might be the D (5 bases). The CDR3 totals 15 residues. Trimming cost V 0 bases and J 6 bases, with 11 bases left between them. Germline CDR1 is ENHRY and CDR2 is SYGVKD. The DNA of the CDR3 is TGTGCCATCAGTGAGTCGGGGCAGGGTGATGAAAAACTGTTTTTT. Translating it yields CAISESGQGDEKLFF.

The CDR3 sequence is CASSLPGGDTQYF. In DNA form, the CDR3 reads TGTGCCAGCAGCTTACCCGGGGGAGATACGCAGTATTTT. The chain uses TRBV7-6 and TRBJ2-3, with TRBD2 as a possible D gene (6 bases). The CDR3 extends over 13 amino acids. The germline CDR1 and CDR2 sequences are SGHVS and FNYEAQ. Deletions cut 2 bases from V and 5 bases from J, with 8 bases between.

This chain links TRBV4-3 with TRBJ2-3, with D uncertain. The CDR3 length is 15 residues. Per the germline V gene, CDR1 is LGHNA and CDR2 is YSLEER. The ends were cut back, 1 base at V and 2 bases at J, with 10 bases in the middle. CDR3 amino acids: CASSQVLQNTDTQYF. The CDR3 nucleotides read TGCGCCAGCAGCCAAGTTTTACAGAACACAGATACGCAGTATTTT.

V and J are TRBV6-6 and TRBJ1-1; D remains unclear. The CDR3 runs 11 residues. Germline values: CDR1 MNHNY, CDR2 SVGAGI (reference sequence). The V end lost 4 bases, the J end lost 7 bases, and 7 bases lay between the germline ends. CDR3 nucleotide sequence: TGTGCCAGCAGTTTAAGCTATGAAGCTTTCTTT. Amino acids: CASSLSYEAFF.

This chain uses TRBV4-2 with TRBJ2-3; TRBD2 aligns across 7 bases. V lost 1 base, J lost 0 bases, and 7 bases stayed unmatched. Germline V gene data show CDR1 as LGHNA and CDR2 as YNFKEQ. This CDR3 is 17 amino acids long. This CDR3 reads CASSQAPSGSSTDTQYF. CDR3 DNA: TGTGCCAGCAGCCAAGCTCCTAGCGGTTCTAGCACAGATACGCAGTATTTT.

In its sample, this clone was seen a few times. CDR3 region: CASSPDSGNTIYF. The CDR3 nucleotides are TGTGCCAGCAGCCCTGACTCTGGAAACACCATATATTTT. The chain uses TRBV11-2 and TRBJ1-3; D gene uncertain. CDR3 length: 13 amino acids. The V end was cut by 5 bases, the J end by 0 bases, with 5 bases between. Looked up from germline, CDR1 is SGHAT and CDR2 is FQNNGV.

This clone was seen a handful of times. The gene calls are TRBV6-5 and TRBJ1-6; 7 nucleotides agree with TRBD1. Germline values: CDR1 MNHEY, CDR2 SVGAGI. The CDR3 loop spans 14 amino acids. J lost 6 bases, V lost 6 bases, and 5 bases had no gene match. The CDR3 reads CASSRGQTNSPLHF. The CDR3 nucleotides are TGTGCCAGCAGCCGGGGACAGACTAATTCACCCCTCCACTTT.

This chain connects TRBV20-1 to TRBJ2-3; 7 nucleotides line up with TRBD1. V shed 7 bases, J shed 7 bases, and the junction held 5 bases outside the gene matches. This CDR3 has 11 amino acids. The germline CDR1 and CDR2 sequences are DFQATT and SNEGSKA (reference sequence). CDR3 residues: CSVRQGYTQYF. The CDR3 bases are TGCAGTGTTCGACAGGGCTATACGCAGTATTTT.

V and J are TRBV28 and TRBJ2-7, with 7 bases identical to TRBD1. The J segment lost 2 bases and the V segment lost 5 bases, leaving 9 bases of the junction unmatched. Germline loops: CDR1 MDHEN, CDR2 SYDVKM. The CDR3 loop spans 15 amino acids. The CDR3 DNA reads TGTGCCAGCAGTAGACAGGGCCCCCTGACCTACGAGCAGTACTTC. Its protein is CASSRQGPLTYEQYF.

This clone was seen once. The J gene is TRBJ2-7, the V gene TRBV7-2; 14 bases line up with TRBD2. V lost 3 bases, J lost 6 bases, and 4 bases stayed unmatched. Germline assignment: CDR1 SGHTA and CDR2 FQGNSA. This CDR3 contains 15 residues. As DNA, the CDR3 is TGTGCCAGCAGCTTGGGACTAGCGGGAGAGGTCGAGCAGTACTTC. Protein: CASSLGLAGEVEQYF. The full variable domain, rest sourced from reference TRBV7-2 and TRBJ2-7, is GAGVSQSPSNKVTEKGKDVELRCDPISGHTALYWYRQSLGQGLEFLIYFQGNSAPDKSGLPSDRFSAERTGGSVSTLTIQRTQQEDSAVYLCASSLGLAGEVEQYFGPGTRLTVT.